This TCR beta chain was retrieved from a study of cytotoxic CD8 clonotypes in ibrutinib-treated CLL. Study-wide context: There were, on average, over 250,000 productive templates and around 94,000 productive rearrangements per sample. Study-level points and caveats: Higher clonality was seen at ibrutinib response and a return toward baseline at progression. Patients showed higher baseline clonality than age-matched healthy donors, and it tracked circulating CD8+ T-cell counts.

TCR beta library input comprised around 1.9 micrograms of genomic DNA from cryopreserved PBMCs. Sequenced by immunoSEQ multiplex PCR; TCRdb stores in-frame clones only, minus some. There are 150,000 to 200,000 clones in the sample; approximately 90% occur only once, and around 2.7% lies in the top ten. Remarks on this clone: No antigen is known for it.

The sample consisted of PBMCs, taken at disease progression, from a patient treated with ibrutinib. The clonotype was recovered from a human donor with chronic lymphocytic leukemia.

The DNA of the CDR3 is TGTGCCAGCAGTTTATCAGAGTTTATTGGCGATGAGCAGTTCTTC. Translated, it gives CASSLSEFIGDEQFF. The chain employs TRBV27 and TRBJ2-1; no definite D call. Trimming stripped 0 bases from V and 8 bases from J, with 14 bases between. CDR1 is MNHEY and CDR2 is SMNVEV in the germline V gene (reference sequence). The CDR3 is 15 amino acids.